The clone carrying this TCR beta chain has a count of ten or more. The entry originates in a study of T cell repertoires in cytomegalovirus infection. Germline CDR1 is KGHSH and CDR2 is LQKENI. This CDR3 has 16 residues. Trimming took 0 bases from V and 1 from J, leaving 10 bases between them. TCRdb independently ran MiXCR on the reads; one entry per CDR3 protein. There are roughly 300,000 distinct CDR3 sequences in the sample; more than 8% occur only once, and 3.5% to 4.5% lies in the top ten. The sample taken for sequencing was PBMCs. The source is a human donor in good health (CMV status not recorded). Some clones in this sample may be carry-over from other donors' samples. The chain combines TRBV18 with TRBJ1-3; D remains unclear. The CDR3 coding sequence is TGTGCCAGCTCACCACCGATGGGGTATTCTGGAAACACCATATATTTT. Translated: CASSPPMGYSGNTIYF. Complete variable domain (other parts from reference TRBV18 and TRBJ1-3): NAGVMQNPRHLVRRRGQEARLRCSPMKGHSHVYWYRQLPEEGLKFMVYLQKENIIDESGMPKERFSAEFPKEGPSILRIQQVVRGDSAAYFCASSPPMGYSGNTIYFGEGSWLTVV.